The source of this T cell receptor (beta chain) is a study of shared clonotypes between healthy human individuals. This CDR3 has 18 amino acids. CDR1 is SGHNT and CDR2 is YYREEE in the germline V gene (reference sequence). The V gene end was trimmed by 4 bases and the J gene end by 4 bases; junction bases not matched to a gene: 11. An even split of each subset's genomic DNA across several immunoSEQ plates was performed. The assay was immunoSEQ multiplex PCR, and TCRdb's table has in-frame clones only and misses some. The sample holds nearly 1 million clones, approximately 80% seen once. The chain employs TRBV5-4 and TRBJ2-3, with 14 bases fitting TRBD2. This clonotype was sampled from a man in his late teens or twenties in good health. The material sequenced was memory CD4+ T cells sorted from blood. The sample's subset: CD45RA-negative fraction. The CDR3, as DNA: TGTGCCAGCAGCCCTGGGACTAGCGGGGGAACCGGTGCAGATACGCAGTATTTT. This codes for CASSPGTSGGTGADTQYF.